The T cell receptor beta chain described here comes from a study of shared clonotypes between healthy human individuals. Turning to the study itself: Samples came from a couple of female and a few male donors aged 18 to 49.

This clone has only one observation. The V segment lost 5 bases and the J segment 0 bases; nucleotides outside the gene matches: 10. The CDR3 is 16 amino acids. The germline CDR1 and CDR2 sequences are MDHEN and SYDVKM. TCRdb's copy holds only in-frame clones and misses some; the assay was immunoSEQ multiplex PCR. There are around 600,000 clones in the sample; around 97% occur only once, and 0.045% to 0.06% lies in the top ten. Sample: naive CD4+ T cells sorted from blood. The sample's subset: CD45RA+ positively selected. The origin of this receptor is a woman in her 30s in good health. The gene calls are TRBV28 and TRBJ2-7; 7 bases are shared with TRBD2. The DNA for the CDR3 is TGTGCCAGCAGTACCCCCGGCGGGAGTGGCTCCTACGAGCAGTACTTC. Translation: CASSTPGGSGSYEQYF.